The 32 T cell receptor beta chains reported below all come from one sample, sequenced in a study of graft-versus-host responses after intestinal transplantation (dated by TCRdb to the early 2020s). Receptors were amplified or captured by the immunoSEQ multiplex PCR assay. TCRdb holds this immuneACCESS table with in-frame rearrangements only. Some clones are missing; in checked studies, unresolved V genes explain under half, and the rest has no known cause. A total of around 45,000 clones appear in this sample, about 95% of them only once. About 1.6% of the sample is in the top ten clones. The specimen comprised PBMCs, sampled around 330 days after intestinal transplant. The receptors originated from a human patient who received an intestinal transplant, so some T cells may come from the graft donor.

V and J are TRBV11-2 and TRBJ2-2, with a possible D match to TRBD1 (5 bases). The ends were cut back, 6 bases at V and 2 bases at J, with 13 bases in the middle. There are 15 residues in the CDR3. Per germline, CDR1 SGHAT and CDR2 FQNNGV. In DNA, the CDR3 is TGTGCCAGCAGGGCGGCAGGGCAAAACACCGGGGAGCTGTTTTTT. It translates to CASRAAGQNTGELFF.

The V gene is TRBV11-3, the J gene TRBJ2-5; D is unclear. This CDR3 region has 15 residues. Germline V gene lookup returns CDR1 SGHNT and CDR2 YENEEA. Trimming removed 0 bases from V and 2 bases from J, with 10 bases in between. This chain's CDR3 is CASSLEADTQETQYF. The DNA of the CDR3 is TGTGCCAGCAGCTTAGAAGCCGACACTCAAGAGACCCAGTACTTC.

A remark on this clone: At one of its ends the junction is not consistent with the germline gene, which may arise from a read error. The chain is built from TRBV11-1 and TRBJ2-7; TRBD2 aligns across 8 bases. The CDR3 is made up of 14 amino acids. CDR1 is SGHAT, CDR2 FQDESV, per germline (reference sequence). CDR3 bases: TGTGCCAGCAGCATAGCGGGGTTAACCTACGAGCAGTACTTC. Amino acid sequence: CASSIAGLTYEQYF. The full variable domain, completed using reference TRBV11-1 and TRBJ2-7, is EAEVAQSPRYKITEKSQAVAFWCDPISGHATLYWYRQILGQGPELLVQFQDESVVDDSQLPKDRFSAERLKGVDSTLKIQPAELGDSAMYLCASSIAGLTYEQYFGPGTRLTVT.

A few counts support this clone. V is TRBV29-1 and J is TRBJ2-5, with D possibly matching TRBD2 (6 bases). The CDR3 extends over 12 amino acids. The V end lost 7 bases, the J end lost 5 bases, and 14 bases lay between the germline ends. Germline V gene data show CDR1 as SQVTM and CDR2 as ANQGSEA. CDR3 amino acids: CSARLGLETQYF. For the CDR3, the DNA is TGCAGCGCCAGACTAGGGCTGGAGACCCAGTACTTC.

This clone was found once. J is TRBJ1-4 and V is TRBV4-2; TRBD1 might be the D (6 bases). Deletions cut 4 bases from V and 8 bases from J, with 23 bases between. Germline V CDR1 and CDR2: LGHNA, YNFKEQ. The CDR3 runs to 17 residues. This CDR3 reads CASSPQGSRRNREKLFF. In DNA, the CDR3 is TGTGCCAGCAGCCCACAGGGTTCGAGGAGAAATCGAGAAAAACTGTTTTTT.

The V gene is TRBV7-9, the J gene TRBJ2-2, with 7 bases aligning to TRBD1. V gave up 4 bases and J gave up 0 bases; unmatched junction bases: 5. The CDR3 length is 16 residues. Per germline, CDR1 SEHNR and CDR2 FQNEAQ (reference sequence). CDR3 DNA sequence: TGTGCCAGCAGCTATACCGGGACAGCGAACACCGGGGAGCTGTTTTTT. Its protein is CASSYTGTANTGELFF. Complete variable domain (other parts from reference TRBV7-9 and TRBJ2-2): DTGVSQNPRHKITKRGQNVTFRCDPISEHNRLYWYRQTLGQGPEFLTYFQNEAQLEKSRLLSDRFSAERPKGSFSTLEIQRTEQGDSAMYLCASSYTGTANTGELFFGEGSRLTVL.

The genes are TRBV7-2 and TRBJ1-2; D call uncertain. The length of the CDR3 is 12 residues. V lost 2 bases to trimming and J lost 7 bases, with 8 bases between them. Germline assignment: CDR1 SGHTA and CDR2 FQGNSA. The CDR3 region has the DNA TGTGCCAGCAGCTTATATCCCGGTGGCTACACCTTC. Translation: CASSLYPGGYTF.

The V and J genes are TRBV4-1 and TRBJ2-3; 11 nucleotides match TRBD2. CDR3 length: 16 residues. Germline assignment: CDR1 MGHRA and CDR2 YSYEKL. V gave up 6 bases and J gave up 6 bases; unmatched junction bases: 11. CDR3 in amino acids: CASSPYSGGALDTQYF. The DNA for the CDR3 is TGCGCCAGCAGTCCCTATAGCGGGGGGGCCTTGGATACGCAGTATTTT.

V gene TRBV27 combines with J gene TRBJ1-1; 7 positions match TRBD1. The CDR3 has 15 amino acids. The ends lost 6 bases at V and 1 base at J; junction bases unmatched: 8. CDR1 is MNHEY, CDR2 SMNVEV, per germline (reference sequence). The CDR3 loop reads CASSGRGPRNTEAFF. The CDR3 DNA follows: TGTGCCAGCAGCGGGAGGGGGCCGAGGAACACTGAAGCTTTCTTT.

The table lists this clone with a count of one. The V gene is TRBV5-6, the J gene TRBJ2-5, with TRBD1 matching 7 bases. Unmatched junction bases numbered 10, after V lost 0 bases and J lost 2 bases. Germline CDR1 is SGHDT and CDR2 is YYEEEE. CDR3 size: 17 residues. CDR3 in amino acids: CASSLERGQWGQETQYF. The CDR3, as DNA: TGTGCCAGCAGCTTGGAGAGGGGGCAATGGGGGCAAGAGACCCAGTACTTC.

V and J are TRBV5-1 and TRBJ2-1; TRBD1 matches at 10 bases. In germline, CDR1 is SGHRS, CDR2 YFSETQ. This CDR3 comprises 17 residues. V lost 4 bases, J lost 1 base, and 8 bases stayed unmatched. The CDR3: CASSPWRGQGSYNEQFF. The CDR3 nucleotides read TGCGCCAGCAGCCCTTGGAGGGGACAGGGGTCCTACAATGAGCAGTTCTTC.

The rearrangement uses TRBV4-2 and TRBJ2-4, with TRBD2 matching over 14 bases. The V and J ends lost 3 bases and 4 bases, in that order; junction bases with no gene match: 8. Germline assignment: CDR1 LGHNA and CDR2 YNFKEQ. The CDR3 consists of 18 residues. CDR3 amino acids: CASSQTGLAGDLKNIQYF. The CDR3 DNA sequence: TGTGCCAGCAGCCAGACGGGACTAGCGGGAGATCTAAAAAACATTCAGTACTTC.

The J gene is TRBJ2-5, the V gene TRBV5-6; D might be TRBD1 (6 bases). V was trimmed by 4 bases and J by 2 bases, leaving 12 bases between them. The CDR3 consists of 14 residues. In germline, CDR1 is SGHDT, CDR2 YYEEEE. The CDR3 reads CASSRDNGQETQYF. CDR3 DNA: TGTGCCAGCAGCCGGGACAACGGTCAAGAGACCCAGTACTTC.

Concerning this clone: One end of the junction varies from germline; a read error may be responsible. The gene calls are TRBV5-6 and TRBJ1-1; 7 nucleotides match TRBD1. The length of the CDR3 is 13 residues. Germline-derived CDR1 and CDR2 are SGHDT and YYEEEE. The CDR3 loop reads CATSRQGRAEAFF. The CDR3 DNA follows: TGTGCCACCAGCCGACAGGGACGCGCTGAAGCTTTCTTT.

The chain couples TRBV6-4 to TRBJ1-3, with D unresolved. The CDR3 extends over 17 amino acids. V dropped 0 bases and J dropped 0 bases, with 12 bases sitting between them. The germline gives CDR1 MRHNA, CDR2 SNTAGT. CDR3 amino acids: CASSDSRRTSSGNTIYF. DNA of the CDR3: TGTGCCAGCAGTGACTCGAGGCGGACCTCCTCTGGAAACACCATATATTTT.

The chain couples TRBV7-7 to TRBJ2-5; TRBD2 matches at 13 bases. The V gene end was trimmed by 4 bases and the J gene end by 5 bases; junction bases not matched to a gene: 7. Germline V CDR1 and CDR2: SSHAT, FNYEAQ (reference sequence). The CDR3 is 16 residues long. CDR3 residues: CASSYGLAGVGETQYF. CDR3 in DNA: TGTGCCAGCAGCTATGGACTAGCGGGAGTTGGGGAGACCCAGTACTTC.

The V gene is TRBV5-6, the J gene TRBJ2-1; 7 bases fit TRBD2. The CDR3 sequence is 14 residues long. Germline V gene sequence: CDR1 SGHDT, CDR2 YYEEEE. V dropped 5 bases and J dropped 6; count of bases not matched to a gene: 8. CDR3 loop: CASRRFWEGNEQFF. The CDR3 DNA is TGTGCCAGCAGGAGGTTTTGGGAGGGCAATGAGCAGTTCTTC. Drawing the rest from reference TRBV5-6 and TRBJ2-1, the complete variable domain is DAGVTQSPTHLIKTRGQQVTLRCSPKSGHDTVSWYQQALGQGPQFIFQYYEEEERQRGNFPDRFSGHQFPNYSSELNVNALLLGDSALYLCASRRFWEGNEQFFGPGTRLTVL.

The rearrangement uses TRBV25-1 and TRBJ2-5, with D perhaps assigned TRBD1 or TRBD2 (5 bases each). CDR3 length: 12 amino acids. Germline CDR1 reads MGHDK; CDR2 reads SYGVNS. The V gene lost 6 bases and the J gene lost 9 bases, with 14 bases spanning the gap. The CDR3, as DNA: TGTGCCAGCAGCGAGGGGTGGCAGCCCCAGTACTTC. It is translated as CASSEGWQPQYF.

The J gene is TRBJ2-7, the V gene TRBV5-4; unclear D gene. Germline V gene data show CDR1 as SGHNT and CDR2 as YYREEE (reference sequence). The CDR3 is 15 amino acids. V lost 1 base, J lost 0 bases, and 11 bases lay in between. CDR3 coding DNA: TGTGCCAGCAGCTTGCCCGGACGGAACTCCTACGAGCAGTACTTC. This sequence encodes CASSLPGRNSYEQYF.

The CDR3 bases are TGTGCCAGCAGCTTAGGAGCGGCTATAGCCAAAAACATTCAGTACTTC. As protein: CASSLGAAIAKNIQYF. V and J are TRBV11-2 and TRBJ2-4; possibly TRBD2 for D (5 bases). CDR3 length: 16 amino acids. CDR1 is SGHAT, CDR2 FQNNGV, per germline. The V gene lost 1 base and the J gene lost 0 bases, with 10 bases spanning the gap.

This chain connects TRBV11-2 to TRBJ1-5; D not certain. The CDR3 covers 14 residues. The V and J ends lost 0 bases and 4 bases respectively, with 7 bases between them. Germline V gene lookup returns CDR1 SGHAT and CDR2 FQNNGV. CDR3 nucleotide sequence: TGTGCCAGCAGCTTAGATTTGGGTAATCAGCCCCAGCATTTT. It is translated as CASSLDLGNQPQHF. Supplemented by reference TRBV11-2 and TRBJ1-5, the full variable domain reads EAGVAQSPRYKIIEKRQSVAFWCNPISGHATLYWYQQILGQGPKLLIQFQNNGVVDDSQLPKDRFSAERLKGVDSTLKIQPAKLEDSAVYLCASSLDLGNQPQHFGDGTRLSIL.

This sequence joins TRBV27 and TRBJ2-2, with D tentatively TRBD1 or TRBD2 (6 bases each). There are 13 residues in the CDR3. Germline lookup yields CDR1 MNHEY and CDR2 SMNVEV (reference sequence). The V gene lost 6 bases and the J gene lost 6 bases, with 11 bases spanning the gap. In nucleotides, the CDR3 is TGTGCCAGCAGCAGGGGAGGACCCGGGGAGCTGTTTTTT. Encoded protein: CASSRGGPGELFF.

The V call is TRBV5-1, the J call TRBJ2-5, with D perhaps assigned TRBD1 or TRBD2 (5 bases each). The CDR3 has 14 residues. The germline gives CDR1 SGHRS, CDR2 YFSETQ. Trimming removed 0 bases at V and 2 bases at J, with 8 bases between. The CDR3 loop reads CASSLGGRQETQYF. In DNA form, the CDR3 reads TGCGCCAGCAGCTTGGGGGGACGGCAAGAGACCCAGTACTTC.

This chain uses TRBV5-4 with TRBJ2-1; D not resolved. The germline gives CDR1 SGHNT, CDR2 YYREEE (reference sequence). The CDR3 consists of 12 residues. V lost 2 bases to trimming and J lost 8 bases, with 8 bases between them. The CDR3 is CASSFSADEQFF. CDR3 in DNA: TGTGCCAGCAGCTTCTCGGCCGATGAGCAGTTCTTC.

The chain recombines TRBV5-5 with TRBJ2-3; 9 bases are a match to TRBD2. The CDR3 covers 17 residues. The V and J ends lost 0 bases and 3 bases, in that order; junction bases with no gene match: 8. Germline loops: CDR1 SGHKS, CDR2 YYEKEE (reference sequence). The CDR3, as DNA: TGTGCCAGCAGCTTGGCCTTGGGCGGGAGGGCTACAGATACGCAGTATTTT. Amino acid sequence: CASSLALGGRATDTQYF. Together with reference TRBV5-5 and TRBJ2-3, the CDR3 gives the full variable domain: DAGVTQSPTHLIKTRGQQVTLRCSPISGHKSVSWYQQVLGQGPQFIFQYYEKEERGRGNFPDRFSARQFPNYSSELNVNALLLGDSALYLCASSLALGGRATDTQYFGPGTRLTVL.

The chain carries TRBV11-2 and TRBJ1-2, with a weak D call TRBD1 (5 bases). CDR3 length: 13 residues. Germline CDR1 and CDR2: SGHAT and FQNNGV. The V end lost 0 bases, the J end lost 7 bases, and 9 bases lay between the germline ends. The CDR3 here is CASSLEGQFGYTF. Written as DNA, the CDR3 is TGTGCCAGCAGCTTAGAGGGGCAGTTTGGCTACACCTTC.

This sequence joins TRBV5-4 and TRBJ2-5; 11 bases agree with TRBD2. CDR1 is SGHNT, CDR2 YYREEE, per germline (reference sequence). J lost 3 bases, V lost 5 bases, and 6 bases had no gene match. The CDR3 length is 15 residues. For the CDR3, the DNA is TGTGCCAGCAGTCAACTAGCGGGAGTGGAAGAGACCCAGTACTTC. Residues: CASSQLAGVEETQYF.

Only one count was recorded for this clone. This chain uses TRBV6-1 with TRBJ2-5; 9 nucleotides line up with TRBD1. The CDR3 has 15 amino acids. The junction had 7 bases not matched to a gene; V was cut back by 6 bases and J by 2 bases. Germline CDR1 reads MNHNS; CDR2 reads SASEGT. This CDR3 is CASRWDRENQETQYF. The DNA for the CDR3 is TGTGCCAGCAGATGGGACAGGGAAAATCAAGAGACCCAGTACTTC.

The chain combines TRBV6-1 with TRBJ2-1; TRBD2 matches at 7 bases. V lost 7 bases and J lost 6; bases outside the gene matches: 12. Germline V gives CDR1 MNHNS, CDR2 SASEGT. This CDR3 region has 15 residues. In nucleotides, the CDR3 is TGTGCCAGCACTGCCCGGGCGACGGGGGGCAATGAGCAGTTCTTC. Translation: CASTARATGGNEQFF.

The J gene is TRBJ2-7, the V gene TRBV6-5; a possible D gene is TRBD1 (5 bases). V lost 2 bases and J 2 bases, leaving 7 bases between the germline ends. The CDR3 covers 13 residues. Germline V gene lookup returns CDR1 MNHEY and CDR2 SVGAGI. The CDR3 DNA reads as TGTGCCAGCAGTTACCCGGACACCTACGAGCAGTACTTC. Amino acids: CASSYPDTYEQYF.

This clone occurred once. V is TRBV15 and J is TRBJ2-3, with TRBD1 matching 9 bases. The V segment lost 3 bases and the J segment 4 bases; nucleotides outside the gene matches: 8. Germline lookup yields CDR1 LNHNV and CDR2 YYDKDF (reference sequence). The CDR3 extends over 16 amino acids. CDR3 in amino acids: CATSSPGQGPPDTQYF. CDR3 DNA sequence: TGTGCCACCAGCAGCCCGGGACAGGGCCCACCAGATACGCAGTATTTT.

The chain joins TRBV25-1 to TRBJ2-3, with D perhaps matching TRBD1 or TRBD2 (6 bases each). The germline V gene encodes CDR1 MGHDK and CDR2 SYGVNS. V was clipped by 8 bases and J by 4 bases, with 28 bases between them. The length of the CDR3 is 18 residues. CDR3 coding DNA: TGTGCCAGCCGGGTTAGGGGGGCCGAATTAGGAGGACCAGATACGCAGTATTTT. Its translation is CASRVRGAELGGPDTQYF. The full variable domain, with the rest looked up from reference TRBV25-1 and TRBJ2-3, is EADIYQTPRYLVIGTGKKITLECSQTMGHDKMYWYQQDPGMELHLIHYSYGVNSTEKGDLSSESTVSRIRTEHFPLTLESARPSHTSQYLCASRVRGAELGGPDTQYFGPGTRLTVL.